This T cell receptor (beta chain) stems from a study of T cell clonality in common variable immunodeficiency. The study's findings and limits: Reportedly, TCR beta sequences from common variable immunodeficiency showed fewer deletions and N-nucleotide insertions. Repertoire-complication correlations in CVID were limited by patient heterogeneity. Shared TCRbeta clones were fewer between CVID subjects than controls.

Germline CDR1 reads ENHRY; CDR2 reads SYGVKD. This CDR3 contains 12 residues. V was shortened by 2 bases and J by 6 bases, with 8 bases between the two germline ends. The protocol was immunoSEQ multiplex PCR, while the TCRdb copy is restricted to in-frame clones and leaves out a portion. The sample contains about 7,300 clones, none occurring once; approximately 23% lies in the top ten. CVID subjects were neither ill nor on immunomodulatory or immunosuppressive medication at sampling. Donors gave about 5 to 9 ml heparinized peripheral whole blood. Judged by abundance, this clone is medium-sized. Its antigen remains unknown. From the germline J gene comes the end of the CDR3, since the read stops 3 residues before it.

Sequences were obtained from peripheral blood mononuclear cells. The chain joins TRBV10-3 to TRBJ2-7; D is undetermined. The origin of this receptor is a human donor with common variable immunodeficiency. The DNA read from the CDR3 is TGTGCCATCAGTGAGCTAGAATTCGAG. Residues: CAISELEFE. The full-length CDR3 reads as CAISELEFEQYF.